These 27 T cell receptor beta chains share one sample of origin, sequenced in a study of regulatory T cells in long-lasting Graves disease. The TCR beta library used iRepertoire HTBI primers with Arm-PCR amplification of CDR3. TCRdb analysed the multiplex PCR reads with MiXCR anew, one entry per CDR3 protein. The top ten clones hold around 10% of a sample with some 410,000 distinct CDR3 sequences, over 15% of them seen once. Documented time point: newly diagnosed GD, antithyroid drugs for less than 3 months. TCR sequences were obtained from RNA taken from PBMCs. The data were also submitted as part of a second study, on T cells in Graves' hyperthyroidism and ophthalmopathy.

The sequenced sample was peripheral blood mononuclear cells (PBMCs), obtained at new diagnosis, from a patient treated with antithyroid drugs. The receptors derive from a woman under 40 with Graves disease.

There are many counts of this clonotype. CDR3 DNA sequence: TGTGCCAGCAGGCTAGCGGGACCTACCTACGAGCAGTACTTC. This encodes CASRLAGPTYEQYF. The chain recombines TRBV11-2 with TRBJ2-7; 9 positions match TRBD2. Germline CDR1 is SGHAT and CDR2 is FQNNGV. V was pared by 6 bases and J by 2 bases, with 5 bases of the junction left unmatched. The CDR3 loop spans 14 amino acids.

This clonotype was picked up a small number of times. V and J are TRBV6-1 and TRBJ2-7; TRBD1 matches at 9 bases. Unmatched junction bases numbered 13, after V lost 10 bases and J lost 6 bases. The CDR3 loop spans 14 amino acids. Per the germline V gene, CDR1 is MNHNS and CDR2 is SASEGT. The CDR3 nucleotides read TGTGCCACGGACCCGCGGACAGGGGTGGGCGAGCAGTACTTC. It translates to CATDPRTGVGEQYF.

The chain is built from TRBV6-2 or TRBV6-3 and TRBJ1-5; D not certain. The V gene lost 3 bases and the J gene lost 7 bases, with 16 bases spanning the gap. Germline V gives CDR1 MNHEY, CDR2 SVGEGT. The CDR3 is 15 residues long. The CDR3 nucleotides read TGTGCCAGCAGTTATGTGACGCCCGGCAGGCAGCCCCAGCATTTT. It yields the protein CASSYVTPGRQPQHF.

The J gene is TRBJ2-5, the V gene TRBV19; 7 nucleotides match TRBD2. Losses at the gene ends were 5 bases for V and 2 bases for J; bases not matched to a gene: 11. The germline CDR1 and CDR2 sequences are LNHDA and SQIVND (reference sequence). This CDR3 has 16 amino acids. CDR3 nucleotides: TGTGCCAGTAGTCCGAGCGGGGACGATGTTCAAGAGACCCAGTACTTC. Protein product: CASSPSGDDVQETQYF.

This clonotype was counted at least ten times. This chain uses TRBV20-1 with TRBJ1-2, with D maybe TRBD1 (5 bases). V was trimmed by 1 base and J by 1 base, leaving 10 bases between them. This CDR3 spans 14 amino acids. Germline CDR1 DFQATT, CDR2 SNEGSKA (reference sequence). The CDR3 DNA sequence: TGCAGTGCTAGAGTGGACACCCATAACTATGGCTACACCTTC. Residues: CSARVDTHNYGYTF.

The rearrangement joins TRBV19 to TRBJ1-5; TRBD1 might be the D (5 bases). V lost 6 bases to trimming and J lost 2 bases, with 11 bases between them. The germline gives CDR1 LNHDA, CDR2 SQIVND (reference sequence). The CDR3 loop spans 14 amino acids. The CDR3 DNA follows: TGTGCCAGTAGAAGCCCGGGGCGCAATCAGCCCCAGCATTTT. This translates into CASRSPGRNQPQHF.

This clonotype showed up many times. The chain carries TRBV5-1 and TRBJ2-7, with 7 bases lining up with TRBD2. The ends lost 4 bases at V and 7 bases at J; junction bases unmatched: 17. Germline CDR1 is SGHRS and CDR2 is YFSETQ. This CDR3 contains 16 residues. CDR3 bases: TGCGCCAGCAGCCCTGTGGGAGGCGGGAGCCTCCTTGAGCAGTACTTC. Protein sequence: CASSPVGGGSLLEQYF.

The rearrangement links TRBV20-1 to TRBJ2-1; 7 positions match TRBD1. Germline V gene data show CDR1 as DFQATT and CDR2 as SNEGSKA (reference sequence). This CDR3 has 16 residues. V shed 1 base and J 5 bases; nucleotides not matched to a gene: 11. The CDR3 nucleotides are TGCAGTGCTAGAGTGAAGAGACAGGGTTCCGACAATGAGCAGTTCTTC. Amino acids: CSARVKRQGSDNEQFF.

This clonotype was seen many times. The chain links TRBV30 to TRBJ2-1; TRBD1 matches 7 bases. Trimming at V came to 4 bases and at J to 13 bases, leaving 7 bases not matched to a gene. This CDR3 spans 11 amino acids. The germline V gene has CDR1 GTSNPN and CDR2 SVGIG (reference sequence). As DNA, the CDR3 is TGTGCCTGGACCTATCGGGACAGACAGTTCTTC. Its protein is CAWTYRDRQFF.

This clonotype occurred many times. The rearrangement joins TRBV7-3 to TRBJ2-1, with 7 bases aligning to TRBD2. V shed 5 bases, J shed 0 bases, and the junction held 7 bases outside the gene matches. Germline V gene lookup returns CDR1 SGHTA and CDR2 FQGTGA. The CDR3 has 16 amino acids. The CDR3 DNA is TGTGCCAGCAGCCAATCTAGCGGAAGCTCCTACAATGAGCAGTTCTTC. It yields the protein CASSQSSGSSYNEQFF.

V and J are TRBV7-8 and TRBJ1-2; 8 bases match TRBD1. V was pared by 6 bases and J by 5 bases, with 11 bases of the junction left unmatched. The CDR3 runs to 15 residues. Per the germline V gene, CDR1 is SGHVS and CDR2 is FQNEAQ. The CDR3 reads CASSFAGGRYYGYTF. The CDR3 nucleotides read TGTGCCAGCAGTTTTGCAGGGGGCAGGTATTATGGCTACACCTTC.

This clonotype was counted at least ten times. V is TRBV12-3 or TRBV12-4 and J is TRBJ1-1; the D is unclear. This CDR3 spans 13 amino acids. V lost 2 bases and J lost 7, with 11 bases in between. The CDR3 spells CASSLNRRLEAFF. The CDR3 coding sequence is TGTGCCAGCAGTTTAAATCGGAGACTTGAAGCTTTCTTT.

The chain has TRBV6-5 and TRBJ2-1; D may be TRBD2 (6 bases). The ends were cut back, 1 base at V and 0 bases at J, with 10 bases in the middle. This CDR3 contains 16 residues. The V gene's germline CDR1 is MNHEY and CDR2 SVGAGI. The CDR3, as DNA: TGTGCCAGCAGTTACTTGGTCGGGAGCTCCTACAATGAGCAGTTCTTC. The encoded protein is CASSYLVGSSYNEQFF.

This clonotype was counted ten times or more. The chain has TRBV3-1 and TRBJ2-3; D is perhaps TRBD1 or TRBD2 (5 bases each). V was shortened by 4 bases and J by 6 bases, with 17 bases between the two germline ends. Germline assignment: CDR1 LGHDT and CDR2 YNNKEL (reference sequence). The CDR3 consists of 15 residues. The CDR3 region has the DNA TGTGCCAGCAGCCTGACGACAGATGGGGAGGATACGCAGTATTTT. As protein: CASSLTTDGEDTQYF.

The J gene is TRBJ2-3, the V gene TRBV4-2; 8 bases are a match to TRBD2. The germline gives CDR1 LGHNA, CDR2 YNFKEQ. V dropped 1 base and J dropped 6; count of bases not matched to a gene: 12. This CDR3 contains 17 residues. The chain's CDR3 is CASSQAPAGLVGDTQYF. CDR3 sequence (DNA): TGTGCCAGCAGCCAAGCCCCTGCGGGACTAGTGGGGGATACGCAGTATTTT.

V gene TRBV5-1 combines with J gene TRBJ2-7, with D unresolved. Germline V gives CDR1 SGHRS, CDR2 YFSETQ. CDR3 length equals 15 residues. V was cut by 5 bases and J by 4 bases, with 19 bases left in between. The CDR3 DNA follows: TGCGCCAGCAGGATCGGGCAGCTAAAAGAATACGAGCAGTACTTC. Translated, it gives CASRIGQLKEYEQYF. Full variable domain (outside the CDR3, taken from reference TRBV5-1 and TRBJ2-7): KAGVTQTPRYLIKTRGQQVTLSCSPISGHRSVSWYQQTPGQGLQFLFEYFSETQRNKGNFPGRFSGRQFSNSRSEMNVSTLELGDSALYLCASRIGQLKEYEQYFGPGTRLTVT.

This clonotype appeared many times. The rearrangement links TRBV28 to TRBJ2-7; possibly TRBD2 for D (5 bases). V lost 1 base, J lost 3 bases, and 7 bases lay in between. Per the germline V gene, CDR1 is MDHEN and CDR2 is SYDVKM. The length of the CDR3 is 13 residues. The CDR3: CASSLYGSYEQYF. In nucleotides, the CDR3 is TGTGCCAGCAGTTTATATGGGAGCTACGAGCAGTACTTC.

A few counts support this clonotype. V is TRBV5-1 and J is TRBJ2-1, with 7 bases matching TRBD1. V was pared by 4 bases and J by 5 bases, with 12 bases of the junction left unmatched. The germline V gene has CDR1 SGHRS and CDR2 YFSETQ. The CDR3 is made up of 16 amino acids. CDR3: CASSGPRQGRNNEQFF. The CDR3 DNA reads TGCGCCAGCAGCGGTCCGCGACAGGGCCGCAACAATGAGCAGTTCTTC.

The chain couples TRBV24-1 to TRBJ2-3; a weak D match, TRBD2 (6 bases). The germline V gene has CDR1 KGHDR and CDR2 SFDVKD. V lost 4 bases and J 8 bases, leaving 12 bases between the germline ends. The CDR3 totals 13 residues. CDR3 in amino acids: CATSEVNGGTQYF. The CDR3 nucleotides are TGTGCCACCAGTGAGGTCAACGGGGGTACGCAGTATTTT.

The chain is built from TRBV4-3 and TRBJ2-3; maybe TRBD1 (6 bases). The germline V and J ends were trimmed by 1 base and 2 bases, with 13 bases remaining between them. Germline CDR1 LGHNA, CDR2 YSLEER. The CDR3 sequence is 16 residues long. CDR3 nucleotide sequence: TGCGCCAGCAGCCAAGTTACGGCAGGGGCCACAGATACGCAGTATTTT. Translation gives CASSQVTAGATDTQYF.

This clonotype showed up many times. The chain carries TRBV30 and TRBJ1-1; D perhaps matches TRBD1 (5 bases). Trimming removed 4 bases at V and 6 bases at J, with 9 bases between. Per germline, CDR1 GTSNPN and CDR2 SVGIG (reference sequence). This CDR3 is 11 amino acids long. This CDR3 reads CAWTQGSEAFF. The DNA of the CDR3 is TGTGCCTGGACCCAGGGCTCTGAAGCTTTCTTT.

This clonotype appeared a single time. This may arise from a read error, as a much more abundant clone is one base away. The chain combines TRBV6-1 with TRBJ2-5, with D perhaps given as TRBD1 or TRBD2 (5 bases each). CDR3 length: 15 amino acids. Germline V gene sequence: CDR1 MNHNS, CDR2 SASEGT. As DNA, the CDR3 is TGTGCCAGCAAACCGAGGGGTCGTACACAAGAGACCCAGCACTTC. Protein product: CASKPRGRTQETQHF.

The chain uses TRBV6-9 and TRBJ1-2; perhaps TRBD1 as D (6 bases). The V end lost 3 bases, the J end lost 1 base, and 12 bases lay between the germline ends. The V gene's germline CDR1 is MNHGY and CDR2 SVAAGI. CDR3 length: 15 amino acids. CDR3 DNA sequence: TGTGCCAGCAGTTACGGGACACCCGTTAACTATGGCTACACCTTC. Translated: CASSYGTPVNYGYTF.

This clonotype was observed at least ten times. This sequence joins TRBV6-5 and TRBJ2-7; D possibly matches TRBD1 or TRBD2 (5 bases each). The CDR3 runs 16 residues. CDR1 and CDR2 from the germline V gene are MNHEY and SVGAGI. Trimming removed 2 bases at V and 0 bases at J, with 14 bases between. The CDR3, as DNA: TGTGCCAGCAGTTACCGATCGGGACGTAACTCCTACGAGCAGTACTTC. As protein: CASSYRSGRNSYEQYF.

This clonotype was detected many times. The chain combines TRBV5-5 with TRBJ2-5; 7 bases agree with TRBD2. The CDR3 runs to 16 residues. Trimming cost V 0 bases and J 0 bases; bases outside gene matches: 5. The V gene's germline CDR1 is SGHKS and CDR2 YYEKEE (reference sequence). In nucleotides, the CDR3 is TGTGCCAGCAGCTTGGGGTTAGCGGGTAACCAAGAGACCCAGTACTTC. As protein: CASSLGLAGNQETQYF.

This clonotype was recorded a few times. V usage is TRBV6-2 or TRBV6-3 and J usage is TRBJ1-4; D is uncertain. The V end was cut by 0 bases, the J end by 10 bases, with 9 bases between. Per germline, CDR1 MNHEY and CDR2 SVGEGT. The CDR3 is 13 residues long. CDR3 protein: CASSYSEGSKLFF. The CDR3 DNA follows: TGTGCCAGCAGTTACTCGGAGGGTTCAAAACTGTTTTTT.

This clonotype was counted many times. At one end the junction does not follow the germline gene, possibly because of a read error. The chain combines TRBV5-1 with TRBJ2-1; TRBD1 aligns across 8 bases. The germline CDR1 and CDR2 sequences are SGHRS and YFSETQ. The CDR3 is made up of 14 amino acids. The chain's CDR3 is CASSRDRIPNEQFF. As DNA, the CDR3 is TGTGCCAGCAGCCGGGACAGGATCCCCAACGAGCAGTTCTTC. Looking up the rest from reference TRBV5-1 and TRBJ2-1 gives the full variable domain: KAGVTQTPRYLIKTRGQQVTLSCSPISGHRSVSWYQQTPGQGLQFLFEYFSETQRNKGNFPGRFSGRQFSNSRSEMNVSTLELGDSALYLCASSRDRIPNEQFFGPGTRLTVL.